The TCR beta chain described here comes from a study of blood T cells in healthy people across ages. Study-wide findings and caveats: Expanded clonotype changes were possibly confounded by unknown donor CMV status.

In this sample, this clonotype turned up a few times. Its target is unknown. This clone may be a read error of a much larger clone one base away. Trimming took off 8 bases at V and 2 bases at J, with 16 bases between the two ends. Germline loops: CDR1 SGHVS, CDR2 FQNEAQ. The CDR3 totals 14 residues. Together with a sample-barcoded 5' primer, a J-beta primer mix was included in a second PCR lasting roughly 7 to 11 cycles. Each cDNA molecule received a tag from a template-switch adaptor that had 12 random nucleotides. TCRdb ran MiXCR on the 5' RACE reads and lists one entry per CDR3 protein. Of approximately 680,000 distinct CDR3 sequences in the sample, around 32% were seen once. Donation came from healthy Caucasian individuals in Russia who were aged roughly 6 to 100. The total RNA that was extracted per sample amounted to at least 5.5 micrograms.

This chain joins TRBV7-8 and TRBJ2-7; the D gene is possibly TRBD2 (7 bases). The source is a woman of 80 years or more in good health. Sequenced: blood. The CDR3 spells CASRGGGHPYEQYF. DNA of the CDR3: TGTGCCAGCCGGGGAGGGGGACACCCCTACGAGCAGTACTTC.